This T cell receptor beta chain was captured in a study of T cells after yellow fever vaccination. The study, taken as a whole, reports: Clonotypes found in both CD4 and CD8 compartments made up a small share. Once the booster was given, most primary-vaccination clones reappeared, at just under 98% for CD4 and roughly 91% for CD8. Abundant clonotypes from the bulk population could get into FACS-sorted repertoires as contaminants.

The CDR3 is 14 amino acids. Trimming took off 0 bases at V and 2 bases at J, with 7 bases between the two ends. The V gene's germline CDR1 is MGHDK and CDR2 SYGVNS. TCR cDNA, made by 5'RACE template switching, carried an added universal primer site and UMIs. TCRdb ran MiXCR on the 5' RACE reads and lists one entry per CDR3 protein. The repertoire includes hundreds of thousands of distinct CDR3 sequences, roughly 5.2% of them detected once, and around 3.5% sits in the top ten. A remark on this clonotype: The antigen remains undetermined.

The starting material was CD4+ T cells sorted from PBMCs, obtained on the day of the yellow fever booster vaccination. The clonotype comes from a man aged 18 to 29 who received the YFV17D yellow fever vaccine. The V call is TRBV25-1, the J call TRBJ1-2; D remains ambiguous. In DNA, the CDR3 is TGTGCCAGCAGTGAATATGCAGGAAACTATGGCTACACCTTC. Amino acid sequence: CASSEYAGNYGYTF.